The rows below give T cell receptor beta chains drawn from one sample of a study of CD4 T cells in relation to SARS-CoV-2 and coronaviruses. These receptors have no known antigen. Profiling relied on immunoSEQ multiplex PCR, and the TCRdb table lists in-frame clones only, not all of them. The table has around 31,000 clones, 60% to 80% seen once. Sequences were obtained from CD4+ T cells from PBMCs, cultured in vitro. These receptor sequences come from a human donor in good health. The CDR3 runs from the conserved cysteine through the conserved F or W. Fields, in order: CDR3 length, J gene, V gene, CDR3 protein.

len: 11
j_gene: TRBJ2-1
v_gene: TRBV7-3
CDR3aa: CASSSGTEQFF

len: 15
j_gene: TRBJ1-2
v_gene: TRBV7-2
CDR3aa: CASSPGQGRFYGYTF

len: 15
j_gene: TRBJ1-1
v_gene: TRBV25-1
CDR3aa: CASSAWGVDHTEAFF

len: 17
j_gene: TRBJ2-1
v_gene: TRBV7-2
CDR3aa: CASRHPGGQPSYNEQFF

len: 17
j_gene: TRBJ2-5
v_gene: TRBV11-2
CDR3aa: CASSLGQAGGIRETQYF

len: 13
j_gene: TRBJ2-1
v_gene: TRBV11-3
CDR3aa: CASSLLDGGEQFF

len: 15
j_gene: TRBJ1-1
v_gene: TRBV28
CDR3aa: CASSSQGAGNTEAFF

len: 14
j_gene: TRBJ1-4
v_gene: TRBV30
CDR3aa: CAWSSGQPNEKLFF

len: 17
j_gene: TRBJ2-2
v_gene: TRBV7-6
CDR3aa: CASSPTLAGGRTGELFF

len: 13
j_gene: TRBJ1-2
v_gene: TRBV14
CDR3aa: CASSQDSDYGYTF

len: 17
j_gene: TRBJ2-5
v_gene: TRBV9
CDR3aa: CASSVGGAGGNQETQYF

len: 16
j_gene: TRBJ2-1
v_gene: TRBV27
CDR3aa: CASSLYYSGGDNEQFF

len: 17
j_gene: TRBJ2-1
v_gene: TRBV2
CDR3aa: CASISDSLAPVSNEQFF

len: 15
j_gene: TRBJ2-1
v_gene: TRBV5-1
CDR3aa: CASSLSGQEYNEQFF

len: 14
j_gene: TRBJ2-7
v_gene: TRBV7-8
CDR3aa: CASSFDRELGEQYF

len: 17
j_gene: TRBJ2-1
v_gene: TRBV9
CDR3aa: CASSVVLGLAGGDEQFF

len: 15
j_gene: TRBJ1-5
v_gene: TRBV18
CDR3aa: CASSLNGGPGQPQHF

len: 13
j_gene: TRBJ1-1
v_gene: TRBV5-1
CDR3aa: CASSLQANTEAFF

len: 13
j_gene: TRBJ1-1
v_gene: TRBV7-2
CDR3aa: CASSLATGRQAFF

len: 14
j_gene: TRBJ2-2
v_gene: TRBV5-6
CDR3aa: CASSPGSHTGELFF

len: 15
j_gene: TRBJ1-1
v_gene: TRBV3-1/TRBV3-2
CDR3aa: CASSQEDSKNTEAFF

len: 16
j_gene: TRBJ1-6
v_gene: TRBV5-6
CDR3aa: CASSLGTGSYNSPLHF

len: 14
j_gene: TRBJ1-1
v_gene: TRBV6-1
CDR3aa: CASSEGQPNTEAFF

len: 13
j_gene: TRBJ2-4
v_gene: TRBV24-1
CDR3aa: CATSDLQFYTQYF

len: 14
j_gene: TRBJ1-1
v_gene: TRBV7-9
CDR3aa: CASSFGHVNTEAFF

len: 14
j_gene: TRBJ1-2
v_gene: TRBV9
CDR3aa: CASSPAIIGDGYTF

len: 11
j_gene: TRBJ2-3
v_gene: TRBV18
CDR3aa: CASSEADTQYF

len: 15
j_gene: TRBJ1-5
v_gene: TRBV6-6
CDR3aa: CASNSGMGKNQPQHF

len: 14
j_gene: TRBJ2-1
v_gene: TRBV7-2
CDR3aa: CASSVGQNYNEQFF

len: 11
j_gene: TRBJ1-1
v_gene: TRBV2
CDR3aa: CASTVNTEAFF

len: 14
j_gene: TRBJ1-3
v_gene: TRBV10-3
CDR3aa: CATEDRVGGNTIYF

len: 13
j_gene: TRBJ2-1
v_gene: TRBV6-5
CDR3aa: CATTGQGNNEQFF

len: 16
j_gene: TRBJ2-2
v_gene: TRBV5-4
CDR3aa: CASSLVAGGRNGELFF

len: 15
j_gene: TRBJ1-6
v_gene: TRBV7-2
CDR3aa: CASSLGTGRGSPLHF

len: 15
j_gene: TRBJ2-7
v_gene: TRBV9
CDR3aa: CASSPRGMLSYEQYF

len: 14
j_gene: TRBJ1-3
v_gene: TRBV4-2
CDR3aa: CASGSRRGGNTIYF

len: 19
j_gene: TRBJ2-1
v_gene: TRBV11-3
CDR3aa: CASSLSGTSGRGNRNEQFF

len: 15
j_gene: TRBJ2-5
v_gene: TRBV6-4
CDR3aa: CASSDVRGAQETQYF

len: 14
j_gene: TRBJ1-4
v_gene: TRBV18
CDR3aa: CASGPGSANEKLFF

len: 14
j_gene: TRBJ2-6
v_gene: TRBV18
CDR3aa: CASPGSDGANVLTF

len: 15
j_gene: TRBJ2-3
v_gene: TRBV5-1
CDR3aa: CASSLERGTTDTQYF

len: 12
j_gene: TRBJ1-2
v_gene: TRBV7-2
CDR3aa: CASSLASRGYTF